The 9 T cell receptor beta chains reported below all come from one sample, sequenced in a study of shared clonotypes between healthy human individuals. The method was immunoSEQ multiplex PCR; TCRdb's version includes in-frame clones alone and lacks a portion of them. The sample carries around 2,000,000 clones, more than 85% recorded once. Naivety among CD8 cells was defined by CD45RO negativity and positive CCR7 selection, thereby excluding terminally differentiated effector memory CD45RA+ cells. The material sequenced was naive CD8+ T cells from PBMCs. These receptors were taken from a man aged 18 to 29 in good health. Some clones in this sample may be carry-over from other donors' samples.

The chain links TRBV5-1 to TRBJ2-7; 9 bases line up with TRBD2. The CDR3 covers 17 residues. The ends lost 6 bases at V and 3 bases at J; junction bases unmatched: 16. Germline-derived CDR1 and CDR2 are SGHRS and YFSETQ. CDR3 amino acids: CASNGGATGLAGYEQYF. DNA of the CDR3: TGCGCCAGCAATGGGGGCGCAACGGGACTAGCTGGCTACGAGCAGTACTTC. The whole variable domain, remainder taken from reference TRBV5-1 and TRBJ2-7, is KAGVTQTPRYLIKTRGQQVTLSCSPISGHRSVSWYQQTPGQGLQFLFEYFSETQRNKGNFPGRFSGRQFSNSRSEMNVSTLELGDSALYLCASNGGATGLAGYEQYFGPGTRLTVT.

The rearrangement links TRBV5-1 to TRBJ1-1; D is uncertain. Per the germline V gene, CDR1 is SGHRS and CDR2 is YFSETQ. Trimming stripped 3 bases from V and 0 bases from J, with 21 bases between. The CDR3 consists of 18 residues. The CDR3 sequence is CASSWASSRADMNTEAFF. CDR3 sequence (DNA): TGCGCCAGCAGCTGGGCCTCGTCGCGGGCAGATATGAACACTGAAGCTTTCTTT. Full variable domain (remainder filled in from reference TRBV5-1 and TRBJ1-1): KAGVTQTPRYLIKTRGQQVTLSCSPISGHRSVSWYQQTPGQGLQFLFEYFSETQRNKGNFPGRFSGRQFSNSRSEMNVSTLELGDSALYLCASSWASSRADMNTEAFFGQGTRLTVV.

V is TRBV27 and J is TRBJ2-1; D is ambiguous. This CDR3 spans 16 amino acids. V lost 5 bases and J lost 2, with 16 bases in between. Germline V gene sequence: CDR1 MNHEY, CDR2 SMNVEV (reference sequence). CDR3 amino acids: CASSPDGSVPYNEQFF. The CDR3 coding sequence is TGTGCCAGCAGTCCCGACGGCTCGGTCCCCTACAATGAGCAGTTCTTC.

The chain links TRBV28 to TRBJ1-3; D call uncertain. The V gene lost 6 bases and the J gene lost 5 bases, with 20 bases spanning the gap. The CDR3 covers 16 residues. Germline loops: CDR1 MDHEN, CDR2 SYDVKM. Written as DNA, the CDR3 is TGTGCCAGCAGAGATGGGGTACGTGCTGGGAGAAACACCATATATTTT. Residues: CASRDGVRAGRNTIYF.

In its sample, this clone was seen once. CDR3: CASSPGPSQFYEQYF. CDR3 nucleotides: TGTGCCAGCAGCCCGGGGCCAAGTCAGTTCTACGAGCAGTACTTC. This chain uses TRBV9 with TRBJ2-7; either TRBD1 or TRBD2 may supply D (5 bases each). Germline values: CDR1 SGDLS, CDR2 YYNGEE. Trimming cost V 4 bases and J 3 bases, with 17 bases left between them. The CDR3 loop spans 15 amino acids.

The chain joins TRBV2 to TRBJ1-2; D is perhaps TRBD1 (6 bases). CDR1 and CDR2 (germline): SNHLY, FYNNEI. The CDR3 has 13 amino acids. Trimming took 6 bases from V and 8 from J, leaving 16 bases between them. CDR3 bases: TGTGCCAGCAGGCTACAGGGTGCTGAGGGCTACACCTTC. Amino acids: CASRLQGAEGYTF.

The genes are TRBV4-3 and TRBJ2-6, with TRBD2 matching 7 bases. Germline V gene lookup returns CDR1 LGHNA and CDR2 YSLEER. The ends lost 4 bases at V and 2 bases at J; junction bases unmatched: 14. This CDR3 is 19 amino acids long. The CDR3 sequence: CASSPSESAGETGANVLTF. In nucleotides, the CDR3 is TGCGCCAGCAGCCCCAGCGAGTCGGCGGGGGAGACTGGGGCCAACGTCCTGACTTTC.

The chain employs TRBV27 and TRBJ1-3; 9 nucleotides line up with TRBD1. The CDR3 loop spans 15 amino acids. CDR1 and CDR2 from the germline V gene are MNHEY and SMNVEV (reference sequence). With V trimmed by 3 bases and J by 2 bases, 2 bases remained unmatched. The CDR3 loop reads CASSLGTGTGNTIYF. The CDR3 bases are TGTGCCAGCAGTTTGGGGACAGGGACTGGAAACACCATATATTTT.

The chain links TRBV7-9 to TRBJ1-3, with TRBD1 matching 8 bases. This CDR3 is built from 14 residues. V dropped 5 bases and J dropped 4; count of bases not matched to a gene: 4. CDR1 is SEHNR, CDR2 FQNEAQ, per germline (reference sequence). The DNA of the CDR3 is TGTGCCAGCAGCCGGACAGGGCAAGGAAACACCATATATTTT. It specifies CASSRTGQGNTIYF.